This T cell receptor (beta chain) was profiled in a study of T-cell reconstitution after alpha-beta-depleted transplantation in children. Study-level results: Newly made T cells mostly supplied T-cell counts and diversity one year after transplant. Where some patients showed high TCRbeta diversity at day 60, it came from recipient T cells and thymic progenitors that had survived. Reportedly, alpha-beta T cells present about two months post-transplant originated from several hundred expanded clones of graft origin.

This sample's TCRbeta library carried unique molecular identifier barcodes. TCRdb re-called the PCR reads with MiXCR, one entry per CDR3 protein. The sample has approximately 400,000 distinct CDR3 sequences, roughly 15% seen once. There are 13 residues in the CDR3. Germline CDR1 is LGHNA and CDR2 is YSLEER. V lost 1 base, J lost 3 bases, and 7 bases lay in between. As to this clonotype: Its antigen is as yet unknown.

Sequencing used PBMCs, mostly from graft donor cells, obtained 360 days after TCRalphabeta/CD19-depleted stem cell transplant. The receptor was derived from a boy in the first two years of life who had a stem cell transplant for Wiskott-Aldrich syndrome, so the T cells may come from the graft donor. The rearrangement uses TRBV4-3 and TRBJ2-7; D not resolved. The CDR3 DNA reads TGCGCCAGCAGCCAAGGAGTGAGCTACGAGCAGTACTTC. Translating gives CASSQGVSYEQYF.